These T cell receptor beta chains were read from a single sample in a study of blood T cell repertoires in COVID-19. The table came from immunoSEQ multiplex PCR; TCRdb's copy has only in-frame clones and leaves some out. This table holds roughly 250,000 clones, 82% found once. The source material was peripheral blood. These receptor sequences come from a woman in her sixties with active or convalescent COVID-19. Each CDR3 is given with its conserved first and last residue. The D gene is left open where the match is weak. Only part of the rows carry a size: once, few, many, or a class if the clone is expanded.

V	size	J	D	CDR3	DNA
TRBV7-9	.	TRBJ1-1	TRBD1	CASSGDSSNTEAFF	TGTGCCAGCAGCGGGGACAGTTCGAACACTGAAGCTTTCTTT
TRBV6-2/TRBV6-3	.	TRBJ2-5	.	CASSYREETQYF	TGTGCCAGCAGTTACAGGGAGGAGACCCAGTACTTC
TRBV2	.	TRBJ2-5	TRBD1	CASSEAGTGLSTQYF	TGTGCCAGCAGTGAAGCGGGGACAGGGTTATCGACCCAGTACTTC
TRBV5-1	.	TRBJ2-7	TRBD1	CASSAYAGTGDIYEQYF	TGCGCCAGCAGCGCCTATGCGGGGACAGGGGACATCTACGAGCAGTACTTC
TRBV30	.	TRBJ1-1	TRBD1	CAWSPGTGGTEAFF	TGTGCCTGGAGCCCCGGGACAGGGGGCACTGAAGCTTTCTTT
TRBV9	.	TRBJ2-2	.	CASSVGGDTGELFF	TGTGCCAGCAGCGTTGGGGGCGACACCGGGGAGCTGTTTTTT
TRBV5-4	.	TRBJ1-6	.	CASSLDRSPLHF	TGTGCCAGCAGCTTGGATCGTTCACCCCTCCACTTT
TRBV6-5	.	TRBJ1-1	.	CASRTRQSNTEAFF	TGTGCCAGCCGAACCAGACAGTCGAACACTGAAGCTTTCTTT
TRBV12-3/TRBV12-4	.	TRBJ1-2	TRBD1	CASRPTGVYGYTF	TGTGCCAGCAGGCCGACAGGGGTCTATGGCTACACCTTC
TRBV21-1	once	TRBJ2-4	.	CASSIRLDGIQYF	TGTGCCAGCAGCATACGACTAGACGGCATTCAGTACTTC
TRBV10-3	.	TRBJ2-5	.	CAISGGPETQYF	TGTGCCATCAGCGGGGGGCCGGAGACCCAGTACTTC
TRBV6-1	.	TRBJ1-3	TRBD1	CASSGSFGQGVGNTIYF	TGTGCCAGCAGTGGGTCGTTTGGACAGGGGGTCGGAAACACCATATATTTT
TRBV3-1/TRBV3-2	.	TRBJ2-3	TRBD2	CASSQGLAGTDTQYF	TGTGCCAGCAGCCAAGGACTAGCGGGGACAGATACGCAGTATTTT
TRBV30	.	TRBJ1-3	TRBD1	CALEWGQLAGNTIYF	TGTGCCCTTGAGTGGGGACAGTTAGCTGGAAACACCATATATTTT
TRBV6-5	.	TRBJ2-7	TRBD1	CASSYSGQVFYEQYF	TGTGCCAGCAGTTACTCGGGACAGGTCTTCTACGAGCAGTACTTC
TRBV11-1	.	TRBJ2-1	.	CASSYATGHNEQFF	TGTGCCAGCAGCTACGCAACAGGGCACAATGAGCAGTTCTTC
TRBV6-5	.	TRBJ2-7	.	CASSYGGTHYEQYF	TGTGCCAGCAGTTACGGAGGGACCCACTACGAGCAGTACTTC
TRBV18	.	TRBJ2-5	TRBD2	CASSPRRGDQETQYF	TGTGCCAGCTCACCCCGGCGGGGGGACCAAGAGACCCAGTACTTC
TRBV18	.	TRBJ1-1	.	CASSQGEHTEAFF	TGTGCCAGCTCACAGGGGGAACACACTGAAGCTTTCTTT
TRBV2	.	TRBJ1-1	.	CASTLEGNPNTEAFF	TGTGCCAGCACTCTTGAGGGAAACCCAAACACTGAAGCTTTCTTT
TRBV5-1	.	TRBJ2-1	.	CASSPKPASYNEQFF	TGCGCCAGCAGCCCAAAGCCGGCTAGCTACAATGAGCAGTTCTTC
TRBV6-5	.	TRBJ1-2	TRBD1	CASSSGGTGAFGYTF	TGTGCCAGCAGCTCCGGCGGGACAGGGGCTTTCGGTTACACCTTC
TRBV3-1/TRBV3-2	few	TRBJ1-1	TRBD1	CASRDRGTEAFF	TGTGCCAGCAGGGACAGGGGCACTGAAGCTTTCTTT
TRBV27	.	TRBJ1-1	.	CASSVDRMNTEAFF	TGTGCCAGCAGCGTAGACAGGATGAACACTGAAGCTTTCTTT
TRBV5-6	.	TRBJ1-2	TRBD1	CASSQQGWSYGYTF	TGTGCCAGCAGCCAACAGGGGTGGTCCTATGGCTACACCTTC
TRBV2	.	TRBJ1-1	.	CASSSQLPTVNTEAFF	TGTGCCAGCAGTTCCCAACTACCGACGGTGAACACTGAAGCTTTCTTT
TRBV5-1	.	TRBJ2-5	.	CASSLARLRGQETQYF	TGCGCCAGCAGCTTAGCTCGGCTGAGAGGGCAAGAGACCCAGTACTTC
TRBV6-5	.	TRBJ2-2	.	CASSYSAGGGGELFF	TGTGCCAGCAGTTACTCGGCAGGGGGAGGCGGGGAGCTGTTTTTT
TRBV7-2	.	TRBJ1-5	TRBD1	CASRPRQGDQPQHF	TGTGCCAGCAGGCCCCGACAGGGAGATCAGCCCCAGCATTTT
TRBV9	.	TRBJ2-5	.	CASSVSGFQETQYF	TGTGCCAGCAGCGTGTCAGGGTTCCAAGAGACCCAGTACTTC
TRBV7-3	.	TRBJ2-5	TRBD2	CASSRRSGGGETQYF	TGTGCCAGCAGCCGACGAAGCGGGGGAGGAGAGACCCAGTACTTC
TRBV3-1/TRBV3-2	.	TRBJ1-2	TRBD1	CASSQDPRGQINGYTF	TGTGCCAGCAGCCAAGATCCAAGGGGACAGATTAATGGCTACACCTTC
TRBV19	.	TRBJ2-5	TRBD1	CASKKGQGLETQYF	TGTGCCAGTAAGAAGGGACAGGGGTTAGAGACCCAGTACTTC
TRBV6-1	few	TRBJ1-6	.	CASSDGGLSSPLHF	TGTGCCAGCAGTGATGGCGGCCTTAGTTCACCCCTCCACTTT
TRBV6-5	.	TRBJ2-6	.	CASRLTSSGANVLTF	TGTGCCAGCAGATTAACCAGCTCTGGGGCCAACGTCCTGACTTTC
TRBV6-5	few	TRBJ1-5	.	CASRYWEGWPQHF	TGTGCCAGCAGGTACTGGGAGGGATGGCCCCAGCATTTT
TRBV7-2	.	TRBJ1-6	TRBD1	CASSSLQGGNSPLHF	TGTGCCAGCAGCTCACTACAGGGGGGCAATTCACCCCTCCACTTT
TRBV6-5	.	TRBJ1-1	TRBD1	CASSSPGQGVAEAFF	TGTGCCAGCAGTTCCCCGGGACAGGGGGTCGCTGAAGCTTTCTTT
TRBV27	.	TRBJ1-4	.	CASSSATNEKLFF	TGTGCCAGCAGTTCTGCAACTAATGAAAAACTGTTTTTT
TRBV6-6	.	TRBJ1-3	.	CASSYGGSSGNTIYF	TGTGCCAGCAGTTATGGGGGCAGCTCTGGAAACACCATATATTTT